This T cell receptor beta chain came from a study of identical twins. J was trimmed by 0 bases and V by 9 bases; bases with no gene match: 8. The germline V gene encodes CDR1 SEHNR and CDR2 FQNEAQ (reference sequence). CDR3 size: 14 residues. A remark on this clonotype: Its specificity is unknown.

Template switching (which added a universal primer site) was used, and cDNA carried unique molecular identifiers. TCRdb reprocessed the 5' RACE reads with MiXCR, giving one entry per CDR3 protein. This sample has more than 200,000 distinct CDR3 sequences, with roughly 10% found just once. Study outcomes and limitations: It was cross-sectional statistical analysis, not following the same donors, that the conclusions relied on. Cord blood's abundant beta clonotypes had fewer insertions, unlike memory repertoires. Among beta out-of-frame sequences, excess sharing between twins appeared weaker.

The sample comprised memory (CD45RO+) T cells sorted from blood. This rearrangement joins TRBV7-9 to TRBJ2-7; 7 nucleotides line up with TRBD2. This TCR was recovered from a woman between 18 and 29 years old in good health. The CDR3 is CASSSSGRSYEQYF. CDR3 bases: TGTGCCAGTTCATCTAGCGGACGCTCCTACGAGCAGTACTTC.